This T cell receptor beta chain was captured by sequencing in a study of shared clonotypes between healthy human individuals. Study outcomes and limitations: Among the subsets, naive ones generally showed larger estimated richness than memory ones.

This clone was detected a few times. Its matching antigen is unknown. The CDR3 has 16 amino acids. V lost 0 bases to trimming and J lost 5 bases; unmatched junction nucleotides: 9. Germline CDR1 SGHRS, CDR2 YFSETQ. TCRdb's copy holds only in-frame clones and misses some; the assay was immunoSEQ multiplex PCR. This sample yields 600,000 to 750,000 clones, of which around 90% are seen a single time; 34% belongs to the top ten. The chain has TRBV5-1 and TRBJ2-5; 8 bases match TRBD2. Sequencing was performed on memory CD8+ T cells from PBMCs. Regarding subset: CD45RO+ cells pooled with CCR7-negative TemRA cells. The origin of this receptor is a man between 18 and 35 years old in good health. Some clones in this sample may be carry-over from other donors' samples. The CDR3 DNA is TGCGCCAGCAGCTTGGAATTAGCGGGACCGGGGGAGACCCAGTACTTC. Its translation is CASSLELAGPGETQYF. Full variable domain (remainder filled in from reference TRBV5-1 and TRBJ2-5): KAGVTQTPRYLIKTRGQQVTLSCSPISGHRSVSWYQQTPGQGLQFLFEYFSETQRNKGNFPGRFSGRQFSNSRSEMNVSTLELGDSALYLCASSLELAGPGETQYFGPGTRLLVL.